The 5 T cell receptor beta chains listed next were all sequenced from one sample in a study of early T cells in non-severe SARS-CoV-2 infection. TCRdb re-called the 5' RACE reads through MiXCR, storing one row per CDR3 protein. The data show 45,000 to 55,000 distinct CDR3 sequences, under 7.5% seen once. The sample consisted of whole blood. The source of these receptors is an adult who was a healthcare worker with PCR-confirmed SARS-CoV-2 infection or an uninfected control (not recorded which).

V usage is TRBV28 and J usage is TRBJ1-2, with D unresolved. Trimming removed 2 bases at V and 4 bases at J, with 8 bases between. The CDR3 has 13 amino acids. Germline CDR1 reads MDHEN; CDR2 reads SYDVKM. CDR3 protein: CASSLPASYGYTF. Written as DNA, the CDR3 is TGTGCCAGCAGTTTACCCGCGTCCTATGGCTACACCTTC.

This clonotype has a count of ten or more. This chain uses TRBV12-3 or TRBV12-4 with TRBJ1-1, with a tentative D call TRBD1 (5 bases). The CDR3 has 13 amino acids. The V and J ends lost 1 base and 4 bases respectively, with 7 bases between them. The CDR3 spells CASSLGQGTEAFF. The CDR3 DNA is TGTGCCAGCAGTTTAGGGCAGGGCACTGAAGCTTTCTTT.

Ten or more counts support this clonotype. The rearrangement links TRBV6-5 to TRBJ2-1; no clear D gene. Germline V lookup: CDR1 MNHEY, CDR2 SVGAGI. Trimming shortened V by 3 bases and J by 4 bases, and 13 bases separated the two germline ends. The CDR3 loop spans 15 amino acids. Written as DNA, the CDR3 is TGTGCCAGCAGTTATGACTGGAGCACTTACAATGAGCAGTTCTTC. Translating gives CASSYDWSTYNEQFF.

The chain has TRBV18 and TRBJ1-2; the D is unclear. The CDR3 runs to 13 residues. CDR1 and CDR2 (germline): KGHSH, LQKENI. The V gene lost 2 bases and the J gene lost 4 bases, with 8 bases spanning the gap. The CDR3 nucleotides read TGTGCCAGCTCACCAGGGGTCTTCTATGGCTACACCTTC. It yields the protein CASSPGVFYGYTF.

This clonotype was detected only a few times. The chain links TRBV5-5 to TRBJ1-5; 7 positions agree with TRBD1. The CDR3 extends over 15 amino acids. Trimming took 5 bases from V and 2 from J; bases not matched to a gene: 7. CDR1 is SGHKS and CDR2 is YYEKEE in the germline V gene (reference sequence). The CDR3 region is CASRQTGLGNQPQHF. The CDR3 DNA reads as TGTGCCAGCAGACAGACAGGGTTGGGCAATCAGCCCCAGCATTTT.